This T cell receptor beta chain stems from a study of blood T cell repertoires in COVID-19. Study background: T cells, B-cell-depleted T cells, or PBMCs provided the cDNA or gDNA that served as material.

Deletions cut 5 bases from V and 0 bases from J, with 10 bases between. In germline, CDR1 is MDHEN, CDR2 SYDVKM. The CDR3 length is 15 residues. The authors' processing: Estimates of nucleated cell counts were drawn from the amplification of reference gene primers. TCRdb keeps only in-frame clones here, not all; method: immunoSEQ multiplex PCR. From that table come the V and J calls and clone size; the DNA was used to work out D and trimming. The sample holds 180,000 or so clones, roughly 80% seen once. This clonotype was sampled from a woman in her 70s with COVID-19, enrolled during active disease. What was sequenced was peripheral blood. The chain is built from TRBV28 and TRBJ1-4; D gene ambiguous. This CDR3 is CASSPRSATNEKLFF. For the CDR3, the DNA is TGTGCCAGCAGTCCAAGGAGTGCAACTAATGAAAAACTGTTTTTT.